This T cell receptor (beta chain) was observed in a study of T cell changes during pregnancy in multiple sclerosis (dated 2019 in TCRdb). Concerning the study at large: The study looked at changes in the T cell repertoire across pregnancy in women with multiple sclerosis.

With respect to this clone: This receptor's antigen is unknown. Base quality data are lacking; no much larger clone is found one base away.

Preparation of the library involved the immunoSEQ multiplex PCR assay. TCRdb obtained this table from immuneACCESS and retained in-frame rearrangements with V and J assigned. These tables miss some clones; where compared with another copy, unresolved V genes account for less than half of the shortfall, and the remainder is unexplained. The sample includes tens of thousands of clones, with 90% to 95% observed a single time. More than 0.4% of the sample goes to the ten largest clones. The cysteine opens and the phenylalanine closes a CDR3 of 15 amino acids. Only the CDR3 part of the read is kept: 45 bases, read in frame from the first base. The junction shows trimming of 4 bases on V and 1 base on J, plus 14 bases between the germline ends. The germline V gene (reference sequence) provides CDR1 SGHKS and CDR2 YYEKEE.

The chain joins TRBV5-5 to TRBJ2-5; TRBD2 might be the D gene, on 6 matching bases. The sequences come from CD4+ T cells from peripheral blood mononuclear cells, collected before pregnancy. The clonotype originates from a female donor with multiple sclerosis, enrolled in a pregnancy study. Read as DNA, the sequence is TGTGCCAGCAGCACCCCTCGGGGGTTCCAAGAGACCCAGTACTTC. Its translation reads: CASSTPRGFQETQYF. The full variable domain, with segments outside the CDR3 supplied by the reference TRBV5-5 and TRBJ2-5 proteins, appears as DAGVTQSPTHLIKTRGQQVTLRCSPISGHKSVSWYQQVLGQGPQFIFQYYEKEERGRGNFPDRFSARQFPNYSSELNVNALLLGDSALYLCASSTPRGFQETQYFGPGTRLLVL.